Presented here are 9 T cell receptor beta chains from one specimen sequenced in a study of blood T cell repertoires in COVID-19. TCRdb's copy holds only in-frame clones and misses some; the assay was immunoSEQ multiplex PCR. The sample lists 90,000 to 100,000 clones, less than 90% occurring once. The sequencing sample was made of peripheral blood. The receptors come from a man of 80 years or more with acute or convalescent COVID-19.

This chain uses TRBV6-2 or TRBV6-3 with TRBJ1-6; D remains ambiguous. The CDR3 is 14 residues long. Germline values: CDR1 MNHEY, CDR2 SVGEGT. V lost 2 bases to trimming and J lost 8 bases, with 10 bases between them. For the CDR3, the DNA is TGTGCCAGCAGTTACCTGTCCCGCGATTCACCCCTCCACTTT. Its protein is CASSYLSRDSPLHF.

This chain links TRBV10-3 with TRBJ2-2; possibly TRBD1 for D (6 bases). Looked up from germline, CDR1 is ENHRY and CDR2 is SYGVKD. The CDR3 totals 16 residues. Trimming took off 6 bases at V and 1 base at J, with 15 bases between the two ends. CDR3 sequence reads: CAISRLGQQNTGELFF. The CDR3, as DNA: TGTGCCATCAGCCGATTAGGACAGCAGAACACCGGGGAGCTGTTTTTT.

The chain joins TRBV6-5 to TRBJ1-3; D ambiguous. Germline V gene lookup returns CDR1 MNHEY and CDR2 SVGAGI. V was cut by 10 bases and J by 1 base, with 11 bases left in between. The CDR3 sequence is 13 residues long. The CDR3 DNA is TGTGCCACCGGAGGCGGTTCTGGAAACACCATATATTTT. It is translated as CATGGGSGNTIYF.

The rearrangement joins TRBV6-2 or TRBV6-3 to TRBJ2-3; TRBD2 agrees at 7 bases. Germline V gene lookup returns CDR1 MNHEY and CDR2 SVGEGT. The CDR3 runs 20 residues. The V segment lost 2 bases and the J segment 0 bases; nucleotides outside the gene matches: 17. DNA for the CDR3: TGTGCCAGCAGTTACCCCCAAGGGGCTAGCGGAGCCCCTAGCACAGATACGCAGTATTTT. Amino acid sequence: CASSYPQGASGAPSTDTQYF.

The genes are TRBV18 and TRBJ1-2; 10 bases line up with TRBD1. The CDR3 has 17 residues. V lost 3 bases, J lost 8 bases, and 15 bases stayed unmatched. Per germline, CDR1 KGHSH and CDR2 LQKENI. The CDR3 sequence is CASSPSPFLTGGEGYTF. CDR3 nucleotide sequence: TGTGCCAGCTCACCTAGCCCTTTTTTGACAGGGGGCGAAGGCTACACCTTC. Variable domain in full (rest from reference TRBV18 and TRBJ1-2): NAGVMQNPRHLVRRRGQEARLRCSPMKGHSHVYWYRQLPEEGLKFMVYLQKENIIDESGMPKERFSAEFPKEGPSILRIQQVVRGDSAAYFCASSPSPFLTGGEGYTFGSGTRLTVV.

The V gene is TRBV5-1, the J gene TRBJ2-3, with D perhaps matching TRBD2 (5 bases). The V gene's germline CDR1 is SGHRS and CDR2 YFSETQ. CDR3 length: 15 residues. The V and J ends lost 1 base and 0 bases respectively, with 9 bases between them. CDR3 nucleotides: TGCGCCAGCAGCTTGCGAGGGTTGAGCACAGATACGCAGTATTTT. Translation gives CASSLRGLSTDTQYF.

V gene TRBV29-1 combines with J gene TRBJ2-5; D is perhaps TRBD1 (6 bases). Per the germline V gene, CDR1 is SQVTM and CDR2 is ANQGSEA. Trimming removed 7 bases from V and 4 bases from J, with 19 bases in between. This CDR3 has 14 residues. CDR3 in DNA: TGCAGCGCCGAAGGGACACCGAGGGGAGAGACCCAGTACTTC. This sequence encodes CSAEGTPRGETQYF.

This chain links TRBV19 with TRBJ2-1; 7 bases agree with TRBD2. From germline, CDR1 is LNHDA and CDR2 SQIVND (reference sequence). The CDR3 extends over 14 amino acids. V trimming: 5 bases; J trimming: 8 bases; junction bases outside the gene matches: 9. This chain's CDR3 is CASSHRGREDEQFF. DNA for the CDR3: TGTGCCAGTAGTCATCGAGGGAGGGAGGATGAGCAGTTCTTC.

In this sample, this clone turned up a few times. The rearrangement links TRBV6-5 to TRBJ2-1; 11 bases fit TRBD2. V shed 6 bases, J shed 6 bases, and the junction held 4 bases outside the gene matches. Germline V gene lookup returns CDR1 MNHEY and CDR2 SVGAGI. The CDR3 length is 14 residues. The CDR3: CASSRGLAGNEQFF. The CDR3 DNA reads TGTGCCAGCAGCCGAGGACTAGCGGGCAATGAGCAGTTCTTC.